A selection of T cell receptor beta chains follows, all from one sample in a study of technical replicates of blood from four donors. TCRdb's copy holds only in-frame clones and misses some; the assay was immunoSEQ multiplex PCR. The sample shows tens of thousands of clones, 90% to 95% of them seen only once. Sequencing input: T cells isolated from PBMCs. These receptors came from a human donor in good health. Each CDR3 is given with its conserved first and last residue. Each record gives: J gene, D gene, V gene, clone size, CDR3 protein, CDR3 DNA. D genes are given only for firm matches. Size is omitted from some rows. Given values are once, few, many or a class for expanded clones.

J: TRBJ1-4; D: -; V: TRBV5-4; size: -; CDR3: CASSPGTRAGKLFF; DNA: TGTGCCAGCAGTCCCGGGACACGCGCAGGGAAACTGTTTTTT
J: TRBJ2-3; D: TRBD1; V: TRBV10-3; size: -; CDR3: CAIKSGTGTDTQYF; DNA: TGTGCCATCAAGTCGGGGACAGGCACAGATACGCAGTATTTT
J: TRBJ2-5; D: -; V: TRBV7-2; size: -; CDR3: CASSLDPIPGPIEETQYF; DNA: TGTGCCAGCAGCTTAGATCCCATTCCAGGGCCAATAGAAGAGACCCAGTACTTC
J: TRBJ2-5; D: -; V: TRBV13; size: -; CDR3: CASSLEFGSRQAQETQYF; DNA: TGTGCCAGCAGCTTGGAGTTCGGGTCCAGACAGGCCCAAGAGACCCAGTACTTC
J: TRBJ1-5; D: -; V: TRBV6-6; size: -; CDR3: CASSLSAAQPQHF; DNA: TGTGCCAGCAGTTTGTCAGCGGCTCAGCCCCAGCATTTT
J: TRBJ2-3; D: -; V: TRBV27; size: -; CDR3: CASNRQDQQDTQYF; DNA: TGTGCCAGCAATCGGCAGGATCAACAGGATACGCAGTATTTT
J: TRBJ1-1; D: TRBD1; V: TRBV2; size: -; CDR3: CASRGWDRELNEAFF; DNA: TGTGCCAGCAGGGGTTGGGACAGGGAGCTAAATGAAGCTTTCTTT
J: TRBJ2-5; D: -; V: TRBV11-2; size: once; CDR3: CASSLLETQYF; DNA: TGTGCCAGCAGCTTACTGGAGACCCAGTACTTC
J: TRBJ2-7; D: TRBD1; V: TRBV18; size: -; CDR3: CASSSDREEQYF; DNA: TGTGCCAGCTCGTCGGACAGGGAAGAGCAGTACTTC
J: TRBJ2-6; D: -; V: TRBV2; size: -; CDR3: CASSGPVSGANVLTF; DNA: TGTGCCAGCAGTGGTCCTGTTTCTGGGGCCAACGTCCTGACTTTC
J: TRBJ2-7; D: TRBD1; V: TRBV2; size: -; CDR3: CASRPRTGNYEQYF; DNA: TGTGCCAGCAGGCCCCGGACAGGGAACTACGAGCAGTACTTC
J: TRBJ2-3; D: TRBD2; V: TRBV2; size: -; CDR3: CASRDSGGPTDTQYF; DNA: TGTGCCAGCAGGGATAGCGGGGGGCCGACAGATACGCAGTATTTT
J: TRBJ1-2; D: -; V: TRBV6-6; size: -; CDR3: CASTHTAGRGDYGYTF; DNA: TGTGCCAGCACCCACACGGCCGGGAGGGGTGACTATGGCTACACCTTC
J: TRBJ1-2; D: TRBD1; V: TRBV4-1; size: -; CDR3: CASSQGDRSAYGYTF; DNA: TGCGCCAGCAGCCAAGGGGACAGGTCGGCCTATGGCTACACCTTC
J: TRBJ2-7; D: -; V: TRBV21-1; size: -; CDR3: CASPLTGDDEQYF; DNA: TGTGCTTCCCCGCTAACAGGGGACGACGAGCAGTACTTC
J: TRBJ2-2; D: TRBD1; V: TRBV5-5; size: -; CDR3: CASSLGDRVTGELFF; DNA: TGTGCCAGCAGCTTGGGGGACAGGGTCACCGGGGAGCTGTTTTTT
J: TRBJ2-1; D: -; V: TRBV30; size: once; CDR3: CAWSVGQGLYNEQFF; DNA: TGTGCCTGGAGTGTGGGGCAGGGCCTCTACAATGAGCAGTTCTTC
J: TRBJ1-3; D: -; V: TRBV18; size: once; CDR3: CASSLQEPRSGNTIYF; DNA: TGTGCCAGCTCACTACAGGAGCCACGCTCTGGAAACACCATATATTTT
J: TRBJ2-5; D: -; V: TRBV5-4; size: -; CDR3: CASSQRLGRETQYF; DNA: TGTGCCAGCAGCCAACGGCTAGGCAGAGAGACCCAGTACTTC
J: TRBJ2-2; D: TRBD2; V: TRBV10-1; size: -; CDR3: CASPRGGSEASGLSRDTGELFF; DNA: TGCGCCAGCCCGAGGGGGGGGAGCGAGGCTAGCGGGCTCTCAAGAGACACCGGGGAGCTGTTTTTT
J: TRBJ1-2; D: TRBD1; V: TRBV6-5; size: -; CDR3: CASSPNPTGGYGYTF; DNA: TGTGCCAGCAGTCCTAATCCGACAGGGGGCTATGGCTACACCTTC
J: TRBJ2-1; D: -; V: TRBV7-9; size: -; CDR3: CASRPPGSRNEQFF; DNA: TGTGCCAGCAGGCCCCCGGGGTCGAGGAATGAGCAGTTCTTC
J: TRBJ2-3; D: TRBD2; V: TRBV5-1; size: -; CDR3: CASSFPRLAGAPDTQYF; DNA: TGCGCCAGCAGCTTCCCGCGACTAGCGGGAGCACCAGATACGCAGTATTTT
J: TRBJ2-2; D: -; V: TRBV7-2; size: -; CDR3: CASSLTFRELFF; DNA: TGTGCCAGCAGCCTCACTTTCCGGGAGCTGTTTTTT
J: TRBJ1-1; D: -; V: TRBV7-9; size: -; CDR3: CASGENTEAFF; DNA: TGTGCCTCCGGGGAGAACACTGAAGCTTTCTTT
J: TRBJ1-2; D: -; V: TRBV11-2; size: -; CDR3: CASSLGGGHGYTF; DNA: TGTGCCAGCAGCTTAGGAGGGGGACATGGCTACACCTTC
J: TRBJ2-7; D: -; V: TRBV5-5; size: -; CDR3: CASSFSQGFTYEQYF; DNA: TGTGCCAGCAGCTTCTCTCAGGGGTTTACCTACGAGCAGTACTTC
J: TRBJ2-7; D: -; V: TRBV6-5; size: -; CDR3: CASSYSGGEQYF; DNA: TGTGCCAGCAGTTACTCCGGAGGCGAGCAGTACTTC
J: TRBJ1-2; D: -; V: TRBV19; size: -; CDR3: CASRKRRSDYGYTF; DNA: TGTGCCAGTAGGAAGAGGAGGTCCGACTATGGCTACACCTTC
J: TRBJ2-7; D: -; V: TRBV29-1; size: -; CDR3: CSAQGSYEQYF; DNA: TGCAGCGCTCAGGGGAGCTACGAGCAGTACTTC
J: TRBJ2-7; D: TRBD2; V: TRBV27; size: -; CDR3: CASSLLGRRGAFTYEQYF; DNA: TGTGCCAGCAGTTTATTGGGTAGGCGGGGGGCTTTCACCTACGAGCAGTACTTC
J: TRBJ2-3; D: -; V: TRBV28; size: -; CDR3: CASSGGATGGTDTQYF; DNA: TGTGCCAGCAGTGGAGGGGCCACAGGGGGCACAGATACGCAGTATTTT
J: TRBJ2-2; D: -; V: TRBV27; size: -; CDR3: CASSLSPSGGLHSEITGELFF; DNA: TGTGCCAGCAGTCTTTCCCCCAGCGGAGGTCTTCACAGTGAGATCACCGGGGAGCTGTTTTTT
J: TRBJ1-5; D: TRBD1; V: TRBV19; size: -; CDR3: CASSIRTGGLLNQPQHF; DNA: TGTGCCAGTAGTATAAGGACAGGGGGCCTACTCAATCAGCCCCAGCATTTT
J: TRBJ2-7; D: -; V: TRBV9; size: -; CDR3: CASSVEQGSYEQYF; DNA: TGTGCCAGCAGCGTAGAGCAGGGAAGCTACGAGCAGTACTTC
J: TRBJ1-4; D: -; V: TRBV10-3; size: -; CDR3: CAISETGQRSATNEKLFF; DNA: TGTGCCATCAGTGAGACCGGACAGAGAAGTGCAACTAATGAAAAACTGTTTTTT
J: TRBJ2-3; D: -; V: TRBV28; size: -; CDR3: CASSFGGDTDTQYF; DNA: TGTGCCAGCAGTTTTGGCGGTGACACAGATACGCAGTATTTT
J: TRBJ1-6; D: TRBD1; V: TRBV27; size: -; CDR3: CASSWTGDNSPLHF; DNA: TGTGCCAGCAGTTGGACAGGGGATAATTCACCCCTCCACTTT
J: TRBJ1-1; D: -; V: TRBV19; size: -; CDR3: CASSITGQGTEAFF; DNA: TGTGCCAGTAGTATAACAGGGCAAGGCACTGAAGCTTTCTTT
J: TRBJ2-1; D: -; V: TRBV4-1; size: -; CDR3: CASSQGAGQFF; DNA: TGCGCCAGCAGCCAAGGGGCAGGTCAGTTCTTC
J: TRBJ2-7; D: TRBD2; V: TRBV6-5; size: -; CDR3: CASSYRPSGGYEQYF; DNA: TGTGCCAGCAGTTACCGTCCGTCGGGAGGGTACGAGCAGTACTTC
J: TRBJ2-5; D: TRBD1; V: TRBV11-2; size: -; CDR3: CASSPGQGTILKETQYF; DNA: TGTGCCAGCAGCCCAGGACAGGGTACGATACTTAAAGAGACCCAGTACTTC
J: TRBJ2-1; D: TRBD1; V: TRBV6-5; size: -; CDR3: CASSYEDRAGYNEQFF; DNA: TGTGCCAGCAGTTACGAGGACAGGGCGGGCTACAATGAGCAGTTCTTC
J: TRBJ2-5; D: -; V: TRBV11-2; size: once; CDR3: CASRGQWQETQYF; DNA: TGTGCCAGCAGGGGCCAGTGGCAAGAGACCCAGTACTTC
J: TRBJ1-3; D: TRBD1; V: TRBV11-2; size: few; CDR3: CASHRQGRLGNTIYF; DNA: TGTGCCAGCCATAGACAGGGGCGCCTTGGAAACACCATATATTTT
J: TRBJ1-2; D: -; V: TRBV7-2; size: -; CDR3: CASSSKRYGYTF; DNA: TGTGCCAGCAGCTCAAAGCGATATGGCTACACCTTC
J: TRBJ1-2; D: TRBD1; V: TRBV7-9; size: -; CDR3: CASSSGTGMGSRYYGYTF; DNA: TGTGCCAGCAGCTCCGGGACAGGGATGGGGTCGAGGTACTATGGCTACACCTTC
J: TRBJ1-2; D: -; V: TRBV2; size: -; CDR3: CASSGEGSGYTF; DNA: TGTGCCAGCAGTGGGGAGGGATCCGGCTACACCTTC
J: TRBJ2-1; D: TRBD2; V: TRBV19; size: -; CDR3: CASRRAGAGNEQFF; DNA: TGTGCCAGTAGACGAGCGGGAGCTGGGAATGAGCAGTTCTTC
J: TRBJ2-7; D: TRBD2; V: TRBV4-2; size: -; CDR3: CASSQEMAGAYEQYF; DNA: TGTGCCAGCAGCCAAGAGATGGCGGGAGCATACGAGCAGTACTTC
J: TRBJ1-2; D: TRBD1; V: TRBV18; size: -; CDR3: CASSPGTGGYTF; DNA: TGTGCCAGCTCACCAGGGACAGGCGGCTACACCTTC